One TCR beta chain is described in this entry. Antigen unknown. TCRdb passed the RACE reads through MiXCR, listing each CDR3 protein once. Altogether 84,000 or so distinct CDR3 sequences are present, 7.5% to 9.5% being singletons, with the ten largest covering 2.5% to 3%. The time point here: pre-sensitization, week 0. Treatment specified: therapeutic diphenylcyclopropenone sensitization with weekly scalp DPC. The data derive from a study of human T cells and chemical hapten exposure. General study findings and limits: Because they had alopecia, donors may respond immunologically unlike healthy people. The study found expanded TCRs formed significantly more large CDR3 similarity clusters than controls.

Germline V gives CDR1 MNHEY, CDR2 SVGAGI. CDR3 length equals 13 residues. Trimming pared 8 bases from V and 9 bases from J, leaving 16 bases between. This receptor was taken from a man aged 35-49 years with alopecia areata. Some clones in this sample may be carry-over from other donors' samples. Here the sequenced sample was whole blood, taken in connection with sensitization to the hapten diphenylcyclopropenone (DPC). The chain carries TRBV6-5 and TRBJ2-2; D is undetermined. The CDR3 DNA is TGTGCCAGCGCCCAAAGGGTAGACCGGGAGCTGTTTTTT. Encoded protein: CASAQRVDRELFF.